This T cell receptor (beta chain) was recorded in a study of CD8+ T cells in alopecia areata. Study at large: Tofacitinib lasted 6 to 18 months, then 6 months off drug.

Isolated RNA was reverse transcribed into cDNA used as the sequencing template. Only in-frame clones appear in the TCRdb table, and some are missing; sequencing was by immunoSEQ multiplex PCR. The data contain under 250,000 clones, more than 45% of them singletons. Germline V gives CDR1 SQVTM, CDR2 ANQGSEA. V lost 4 bases and J 2 bases, leaving 12 bases between the germline ends. The CDR3 has 13 residues. Both peripheral blood and punch biopsies of lesional scalp skin were obtained from patients who had alopecia areata. The material was CD4+ T cells sorted from blood, obtained at week 0. This TCR came from a human donor with alopecia areata. This chain links TRBV29-1 with TRBJ2-7, with D possibly TRBD1 on 5 matching bases. The DNA for the CDR3 is TGCAGCGTTGCCCCAGGGCCCCCCTACGAGCAGTACTTC. Its protein product is CSVAPGPPYEQYF.